These 21 T cell receptor beta chains share one sample of origin, sequenced in a study of control samples from healthy donors and cancer patients. Here immunoSEQ multiplex PCR was the method, and the copy in TCRdb shows in-frame clones only, minus some. Of about 60,000 clones listed, approximately 85% are singletons. Sequenced sample: blood. Receptors were obtained from a man aged 40-50 years in good health.

The chain links TRBV30 to TRBJ1-2; 12 nucleotides line up with TRBD1. The trim removed 7 bases at V and 8 bases at J, leaving 2 bases unmatched. Germline values: CDR1 GTSNPN, CDR2 SVGIG (reference sequence). The CDR3 is made up of 11 amino acids. The CDR3 nucleotides are TGTGCCTTCGGGACAGGGGGCGGCTACACCTTC. Its protein is CAFGTGGGYTF.

The CDR3 loop is CASSRAANYGYTF. CDR3 DNA sequence: TGTGCCAGCAGTAGGGCAGCCAACTATGGCTACACCTTC. The chain employs TRBV5-6 and TRBJ1-2; D is undetermined. Trimming pared 5 bases from V and 2 bases from J, leaving 10 bases between. CDR1 is SGHDT, CDR2 YYEEEE, per germline. The CDR3 extends over 13 amino acids.

The chain recombines TRBV24-1 with TRBJ2-1; 14 nucleotides match TRBD2. The V and J ends lost 4 bases and 3 bases, in that order; junction bases with no gene match: 7. This CDR3 spans 18 amino acids. Germline loops: CDR1 KGHDR, CDR2 SFDVKD. CDR3 protein: CATSDPGTSGRDYNEQFF. The DNA of the CDR3 is TGTGCCACCAGTGACCCCGGGACTAGCGGGAGAGACTACAATGAGCAGTTCTTC.

This clone was seen a handful of times. The chain couples TRBV7-9 to TRBJ1-1, with TRBD1 as a possible D gene (5 bases). The CDR3 loop spans 13 amino acids. Trimming removed 1 base from V and 4 bases from J, with 7 bases in between. Looked up from germline, CDR1 is SEHNR and CDR2 is FQNEAQ (reference sequence). CDR3 amino acids: CASSLVGRTEAFF. The CDR3 DNA reads TGTGCCAGCAGCTTAGTGGGGCGCACTGAAGCTTTCTTT. Full variable domain (remainder filled in from reference TRBV7-9 and TRBJ1-1): DTGVSQNPRHKITKRGQNVTFRCDPISEHNRLYWYRQTLGQGPEFLTYFQNEAQLEKSRLLSDRFSAERPKGSFSTLEIQRTEQGDSAMYLCASSLVGRTEAFFGQGTRLTVV.

This sequence joins TRBV28 and TRBJ1-4, with D unclear. Trimming pared 7 bases from V and 0 bases from J, leaving 9 bases between. Germline CDR1 reads MDHEN; CDR2 reads SYDVKM. The CDR3 is made up of 14 amino acids. The CDR3 sequence is CASTPHATNEKLFF. The CDR3, as DNA: TGTGCCAGCACTCCACATGCAACTAATGAAAAACTGTTTTTT.

The CDR3 DNA reads as TGTGCCAGCAAGGGGAGCCAAAATTCACCCCTCCACTTT. Protein: CASKGSQNSPLHF. The V and J genes are TRBV3-1 (or the pseudogene TRBV3-2) and TRBJ1-6; D may be TRBD1 (5 bases). The CDR3 is 13 residues long. Per the germline V gene, CDR1 is LGHDT and CDR2 is YNNKEL (reference sequence). The V end was cut by 7 bases, the J end by 7 bases, with 11 bases between.

The rearrangement joins TRBV19 to TRBJ2-3; D is uncertain. The V gene lost 3 bases and the J gene lost 1 base, with 5 bases spanning the gap. The CDR3 is 13 residues long. Germline values: CDR1 LNHDA, CDR2 SQIVND (reference sequence). CDR3 bases: TGTGCCAGTAGTATGTCGGGCACAGATACGCAGTATTTT. Protein sequence: CASSMSGTDTQYF. Supplemented by reference TRBV19 and TRBJ2-3, the full variable domain reads DGGITQSPKYLFRKEGQNVTLSCEQNLNHDAMYWYRQDPGQGLRLIYYSQIVNDFQKGDIAEGYSVSREKKESFPLTVTSAQKNPTAFYLCASSMSGTDTQYFGPGTRLTVL.

The genes are TRBV10-3 and TRBJ2-2; 7 bases map to TRBD2. Trimming at V came to 8 bases and at J to 2 bases, leaving 5 bases not matched to a gene. The germline gives CDR1 ENHRY, CDR2 SYGVKD. The length of the CDR3 is 14 residues. CDR3 DNA: TGTGCCATCCGTAGGGAGGGTAACACCGGGGAGCTGTTTTTT. It translates to CAIRREGNTGELFF.

The rearrangement joins TRBV2 to TRBJ1-1; D not certain. The CDR3 length is 14 residues. The V gene lost 5 bases and the J gene lost 1 base, with 11 bases spanning the gap. CDR1 is SNHLY, CDR2 FYNNEI, per germline. CDR3 sequence reads: CASSFLARNTEAFF. The CDR3 bases are TGTGCCAGCAGTTTTCTCGCCCGGAACACTGAAGCTTTCTTT.

This clone was found once. The chain carries TRBV30 and TRBJ2-7; 14 bases line up with TRBD2. CDR3 length: 18 amino acids. The junction had 14 bases not matched to a gene; V was cut back by 3 bases and J by 4 bases. CDR1 is GTSNPN and CDR2 is SVGIG in the germline V gene (reference sequence). In DNA, the CDR3 is TGTGCCTGGAGGCTACGCCCGGGGACTAGCGGGAGTTCTTACGAGCAGTACTTC. Translation: CAWRLRPGTSGSSYEQYF.

The V and J genes are TRBV4-3 and TRBJ2-6; D might be TRBD1 or TRBD2, each matching 5 bases. V gave up 0 bases and J gave up 1 base, with 13 bases separating them. Germline lookup yields CDR1 LGHNA and CDR2 YSLEER. This CDR3 comprises 18 residues. The CDR3 protein is CASSQDPPGPSGANVLTF. CDR3 DNA: TGCGCCAGCAGCCAAGACCCCCCGGGGCCATCTGGGGCCAACGTCCTGACTTTC.

This CDR3 is CASSLYRDINTGELFF. In nucleotides, the CDR3 is TGTGCCAGCAGCTTATACCGGGACATAAACACCGGGGAGCTGTTTTTT. The chain couples TRBV7-2 to TRBJ2-2; D may be TRBD1 (6 bases). The V end lost 2 bases, the J end lost 2 bases, and 12 bases lay between the germline ends. The length of the CDR3 is 16 residues. Per the germline V gene, CDR1 is SGHTA and CDR2 is FQGNSA.

The V gene is TRBV11-2, the J gene TRBJ2-1; 10 nucleotides align to TRBD2. Germline CDR1 SGHAT, CDR2 FQNNGV. The CDR3 runs to 16 residues. The V segment lost 2 bases and the J segment 6 bases; nucleotides outside the gene matches: 7. CDR3 region: CASSLSGRASGNEQFF. Here the CDR3 DNA reads TGTGCCAGCAGCTTAAGCGGGAGGGCCTCAGGCAATGAGCAGTTCTTC.

This chain links TRBV6-4 with TRBJ2-3, with D hard to call. Germline V gene data show CDR1 as MRHNA and CDR2 as SNTAGT. The CDR3 covers 14 residues. V lost 4 bases to trimming and J lost 0 bases, with 8 bases between them. CDR3 sequence reads: CASSVDGSTDTQYF. The CDR3 DNA follows: TGTGCCAGCAGTGTGGACGGGAGCACAGATACGCAGTATTTT.

The chain is built from TRBV11-2 and TRBJ1-1; D is unresolved. V was pared by 3 bases and J by 3 bases, with 8 bases between. Germline loops: CDR1 SGHAT, CDR2 FQNNGV. The CDR3 runs 13 residues. This CDR3 reads CASSFRKDTEAFF. DNA of the CDR3: TGTGCCAGCAGCTTCCGGAAGGACACTGAAGCTTTCTTT.

J is TRBJ1-2 and V is TRBV27; D unresolved. Germline values: CDR1 MNHEY, CDR2 SMNVEV (reference sequence). The V and J ends lost 8 bases and 5 bases respectively, with 21 bases between them. The CDR3 sequence is 15 residues long. The CDR3 is CASSFGVQSLYGYTF. The CDR3 DNA sequence: TGTGCCAGCTCCTTTGGGGTCCAGAGTTTATATGGCTACACCTTC.

The chain is built from TRBV5-4 and TRBJ2-1; D is unclear. Germline V gene sequence: CDR1 SGHNT, CDR2 YYREEE (reference sequence). CDR3 length: 12 amino acids. The ends were cut back, 1 base at V and 8 bases at J, with 7 bases in the middle. This CDR3 is CASSLSGDEQFF. The CDR3 DNA reads TGTGCCAGCAGCTTGAGTGGGGATGAGCAGTTCTTC.

The chain employs TRBV5-1 and TRBJ2-7; TRBD1 aligns across 7 bases. This CDR3 contains 14 residues. The V gene end was trimmed by 0 bases and the J gene end by 3 bases; junction bases not matched to a gene: 3. Germline V CDR1 and CDR2: SGHRS, YFSETQ. The CDR3 loop is CASSLEAGGYEQYF. The CDR3 bases are TGCGCCAGCAGCTTGGAAGCAGGGGGCTACGAGCAGTACTTC.

This chain links TRBV7-9 with TRBJ2-4, with 8 bases identical to TRBD2. J gave up 0 bases and V 5 bases, and 6 bases lay outside the gene matches. This CDR3 has 16 residues. Germline V gives CDR1 SEHNR, CDR2 FQNEAQ (reference sequence). The CDR3 reads CASSPDGGGAKNIQYF. CDR3 DNA sequence: TGTGCCAGCAGCCCCGACGGGGGGGGAGCCAAAAACATTCAGTACTTC. Using reference TRBV7-9 and TRBJ2-4 for the parts outside the CDR3, the full variable domain is DTGVSQNPRHKITKRGQNVTFRCDPISEHNRLYWYRQTLGQGPEFLTYFQNEAQLEKSRLLSDRFSAERPKGSFSTLEIQRTEQGDSAMYLCASSPDGGGAKNIQYFGAGTRLSVL.

This rearrangement joins TRBV15 to TRBJ2-7; D not certain. The CDR3 has 14 amino acids. V lost 2 bases and J lost 2, with 10 bases in between. Germline CDR1 LNHNV, CDR2 YYDKDF (reference sequence). In DNA form, the CDR3 reads TGTGCCACCAGCAGATCGGGCCTAACCTACGAGCAGTACTTC. As protein: CATSRSGLTYEQYF. The full variable domain, in which reference TRBV15 and TRBJ2-7 provide the parts outside the CDR3, is DAMVIQNPRYQVTQFGKPVTLSCSQTLNHNVMYWYQQKSSQAPKLLFHYYDKDFNNEADTPDNFQSRRPNTSFCFLDIRSPGLGDTAMYLCATSRSGLTYEQYFGPGTRLTVT.

The CDR3 nucleotides read TGTGCTAGTGGTTTGGTATGGAGTCTCCCCCGGGATGGCTACACCTTC. Its protein is CASGLVWSLPRDGYTF. The chain has TRBV12-5 and TRBJ1-2; no firm D call. Trimming took 0 bases from V and 6 from J, leaving 17 bases between them. The CDR3 is 16 residues long. CDR1 and CDR2 (germline): LGHNT, FRNRAP.